This passage covers 13 T cell receptor beta chains from one sample sequenced in a study of blood T cell repertoires in COVID-19. Libraries were prepared by immunoSEQ multiplex PCR; TCRdb keeps only in-frame clonotypes and omits some of them. Of some 120,000 clones in the sample, almost 85% were seen once. Material for sequencing was peripheral blood. Source of these receptors: a young woman who had recovered from COVID-19.

This sequence joins TRBV5-5 and TRBJ2-1; 9 bases map to TRBD2. Trimming took 5 bases from V and 3 from J; bases not matched to a gene: 3. The CDR3 loop spans 14 amino acids. Germline V gives CDR1 SGHKS, CDR2 YYEKEE (reference sequence). The CDR3 region is CASSSGSSYNEQFF. DNA of the CDR3: TGTGCCAGCAGTAGCGGGAGCAGCTACAATGAGCAGTTCTTC.

CDR3 loop: CASSEPLNTEAFF. In DNA, the CDR3 is TGTGCCAGCAGTGAACCCTTGAACACTGAAGCTTTCTTT. The chain has TRBV6-1 and TRBJ1-1; D is ambiguous. Germline V gene lookup returns CDR1 MNHNS and CDR2 SASEGT. The CDR3 consists of 13 residues. Trimming took off 2 bases at V and 0 bases at J, with 4 bases between the two ends.

V gene TRBV7-2 combines with J gene TRBJ2-1; 14 nucleotides line up with TRBD2. From germline, CDR1 is SGHTA and CDR2 FQGNSA. Trimming at V came to 1 base and at J to 9 bases, leaving 5 bases not matched to a gene. The CDR3 is 16 amino acids. This chain's CDR3 is CASSLGGLAGVGEQFF. The CDR3 DNA reads as TGTGCCAGCAGCTTAGGGGGACTAGCGGGAGTCGGTGAGCAGTTCTTC.

This chain joins TRBV25-1 and TRBJ1-1, with 10 bases that match TRBD1. The CDR3 runs 14 residues. The germline CDR1 and CDR2 sequences are MGHDK and SYGVNS. The ends lost 5 bases at V and 2 bases at J; junction bases unmatched: 2. The CDR3 loop reads CASSRTGGNTEAFF. CDR3 sequence (DNA): TGTGCCAGCAGTCGGACAGGGGGTAACACTGAAGCTTTCTTT.

Turning to this clone: Other DNA sequences in this specimen translate into the identical CDR3. The chain uses TRBV4-1 and TRBJ1-2; 9 bases agree with TRBD1. The germline V gene has CDR1 MGHRA and CDR2 YSYEKL. V was clipped by 1 base and J by 2 bases; unmatched bases: 5. This CDR3 contains 16 residues. The CDR3 bases are TGCGCCAGCAGCCAAGCCGGGACAGGGAGCAACTATGGCTACACCTTC. This gives the protein CASSQAGTGSNYGYTF.

The chain joins TRBV7-9 to TRBJ1-4, with D maybe TRBD1 (5 bases). V lost 0 bases and J 6 bases, leaving 11 bases between the germline ends. The CDR3 extends over 15 amino acids. The germline gives CDR1 SEHNR, CDR2 FQNEAQ (reference sequence). This chain's CDR3 is CASSLAGAGDEKLFF. The CDR3 DNA reads as TGTGCCAGCAGCTTAGCAGGGGCGGGAGATGAAAAACTGTTTTTT.

Worth noting for this clone: The junction and the germline gene differ at one end; a read error may be behind it. The chain recombines TRBV27 with TRBJ2-3; tentatively, D is TRBD1 (5 bases). The CDR3 spans 21 residues. Germline V lookup: CDR1 MNHEY, CDR2 SMNVEV (reference sequence). CDR3 loop: CASSSPFPEPPENRSTGTQYF. CDR3 nucleotides: TGTGCCAGCAGTTCCCCCTTCCCGGAACCCCCTGAGAATAGATCCACAGGTACGCAGTATTTT.

The rearrangement joins TRBV19 to TRBJ2-7; weak D call: TRBD2 (6 bases). The CDR3 extends over 13 amino acids. CDR1 and CDR2 from the germline V gene are LNHDA and SQIVND (reference sequence). Trimming shortened V by 0 bases and J by 3 bases, and 6 bases separated the two germline ends. CDR3 in DNA: TGTGCCAGTAGTATAGAAGCGGGCTACGAGCAGTACTTC. Its protein is CASSIEAGYEQYF.

The V and J genes are TRBV19 and TRBJ2-1, with 8 bases fitting TRBD1. The ends lost 3 bases at V and 6 bases at J; junction bases unmatched: 4. Germline CDR1 LNHDA, CDR2 SQIVND (reference sequence). The CDR3 extends over 14 amino acids. CDR3 coding DNA: TGTGCCAGTAGTATTTGGGACAGGCCCAATGAGCAGTTCTTC. Protein sequence: CASSIWDRPNEQFF.

This clone was recorded only once. The V gene is TRBV24-1, the J gene TRBJ2-3, with D hard to call. CDR3 length equals 13 residues. The V and J ends lost 5 bases and 0 bases respectively, with 5 bases between them. The germline CDR1 and CDR2 sequences are KGHDR and SFDVKD. CDR3: CATSAHSTDTQYF. Here the CDR3 DNA reads TGTGCCACCAGTGCACATAGCACAGATACGCAGTATTTT.

The chain couples TRBV12-5 to TRBJ1-6; 8 nucleotides align to TRBD1. Germline CDR1 and CDR2: LGHNT and FRNRAP. The V gene end was trimmed by 1 base and the J gene end by 7 bases; junction bases not matched to a gene: 0. The CDR3 totals 14 residues. CDR3 nucleotides: TGTGCTAGTGGTTTGGGGACAGGGAATTCACCCCTCCACTTT. Translating it yields CASGLGTGNSPLHF.

The chain joins TRBV2 to TRBJ2-2; weak D call: TRBD2 (6 bases). The CDR3 has 14 residues. Germline CDR1 SNHLY, CDR2 FYNNEI. With 7 bases removed from V and 9 bases from J, the gap between germline ends came to 18 bases. CDR3 sequence (DNA): TGTGCCAGCACCGGGGGACCCGCTATTTGGGAGCTGTTTTTT. Translation gives CASTGGPAIWELFF.

This clone was seen a single time. The rearrangement joins TRBV19 to TRBJ2-1, with TRBD2 matching 9 bases. V lost 8 bases to trimming and J lost 8 bases; unmatched junction nucleotides: 7. The CDR3 contains 13 residues. Germline lookup yields CDR1 LNHDA and CDR2 SQIVND (reference sequence). The CDR3 sequence: CASGEAGGYEQFF. The CDR3 bases are TGTGCCAGTGGGGAAGCGGGAGGCTATGAGCAGTTCTTC.